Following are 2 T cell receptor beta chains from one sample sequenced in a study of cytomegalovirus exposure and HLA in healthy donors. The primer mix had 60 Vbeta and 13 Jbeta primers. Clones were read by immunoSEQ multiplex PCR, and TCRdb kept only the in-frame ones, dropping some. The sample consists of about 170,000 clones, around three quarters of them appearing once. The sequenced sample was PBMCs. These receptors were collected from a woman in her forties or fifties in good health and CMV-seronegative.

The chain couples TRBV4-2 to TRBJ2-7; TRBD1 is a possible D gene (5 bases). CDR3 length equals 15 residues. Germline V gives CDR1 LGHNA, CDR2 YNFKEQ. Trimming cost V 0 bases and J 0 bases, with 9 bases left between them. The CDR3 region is CASSQDIGASYEQYF. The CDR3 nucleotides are TGTGCCAGCAGCCAAGATATAGGGGCCTCCTACGAGCAGTACTTC.

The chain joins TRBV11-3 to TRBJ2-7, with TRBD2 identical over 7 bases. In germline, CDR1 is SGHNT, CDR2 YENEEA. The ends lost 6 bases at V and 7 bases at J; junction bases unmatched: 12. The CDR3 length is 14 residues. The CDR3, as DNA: TGTGCCAGCAGTCCTTCGGCGGGAGCGAGTGAGCAGTACTTC. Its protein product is CASSPSAGASEQYF.